The 32 T cell receptor beta chains reported below all come from one sample, sequenced in a study of breast tumors, draining lymph nodes, adjacent tissues. TCRdb reprocessed the multiplex PCR reads via MiXCR and lists one record per CDR3 protein. The sample contains about 230,000 distinct CDR3 sequences, approximately 31% of which appear only once. The lymph nodes were axillary draining lymph nodes from breast cancer patients. The sequenced material came from axillary lymph node tissue. The receptors were sampled from a female donor with breast cancer. Some clones in this sample may be carry-over from other donors' samples.

J is TRBJ1-2 and V is TRBV2; D call uncertain. V lost 3 bases and J lost 4, with 12 bases in between. Germline CDR1 SNHLY, CDR2 FYNNEI. The CDR3 sequence is 14 residues long. The CDR3 nucleotides are TGTGCCAGCAGTGATGTTGGCGAGTTCTATGGCTACACCTTC. Its translation is CASSDVGEFYGYTF.

This clonotype came up many times. J is TRBJ1-5 and V is TRBV19; D gene uncertain. V was cut by 9 bases and J by 1 base, with 13 bases left in between. From germline, CDR1 is LNHDA and CDR2 SQIVND (reference sequence). There are 14 residues in the CDR3. The CDR3 sequence is CARPGGISNQPQHF. The CDR3 DNA is TGTGCCAGACCGGGAGGGATAAGCAATCAGCCCCAGCATTTT. The variable domain in full, completed from reference TRBV19 and TRBJ1-5, reads DGGITQSPKYLFRKEGQNVTLSCEQNLNHDAMYWYRQDPGQGLRLIYYSQIVNDFQKGDIAEGYSVSREKKESFPLTVTSAQKNPTAFYLCARPGGISNQPQHFGDGTRLSIL.

On this clonotype itself: A read error may produce the germline difference seen at one junction end. V gene TRBV9 combines with J gene TRBJ2-3, with D perhaps matching TRBD1 or TRBD2 (5 bases each). Germline values: CDR1 SGDLS, CDR2 YYNGEE. CDR3 length equals 14 residues. In DNA, the CDR3 is TGTGCCAGCAGCGTCGGGACGAGGGCAGATACGCAGTCTTTT. It yields the protein CASSVGTRADTQSF.

The rearrangement uses TRBV15 and TRBJ2-1; 9 bases agree with TRBD2. After removal of 3 bases from V and 5 bases from J, the junction contained 2 bases not matched to a gene. CDR3 length: 14 residues. In germline, CDR1 is LNHNV, CDR2 YYDKDF (reference sequence). This CDR3 reads CATSRRGGNNEQFF. CDR3 nucleotide sequence: TGTGCCACCAGCAGGCGGGGGGGGAACAATGAGCAGTTCTTC. The full variable domain, in which reference TRBV15 and TRBJ2-1 provide the parts outside the CDR3, is DAMVIQNPRYQVTQFGKPVTLSCSQTLNHNVMYWYQQKSSQAPKLLFHYYDKDFNNEADTPDNFQSRRPNTSFCFLDIRSPGLGDTAMYLCATSRRGGNNEQFFGPGTRLTVL.

V gene TRBV6-1 combines with J gene TRBJ2-2, with TRBD2 identical over 9 bases. The CDR3 length is 13 residues. After removal of 8 bases from V and 7 bases from J, the junction contained 5 bases not matched to a gene. Germline V gene data show CDR1 as MNHNS and CDR2 as SASEGT. CDR3 sequence: CASAIAGVGELFF. In DNA form, the CDR3 reads TGTGCCAGCGCCATAGCGGGAGTCGGGGAGCTGTTTTTT.

This clonotype was seen ten or more times. CDR3 nucleotide sequence: TGCAGTGCTAGCGGAAGGGACTATTCACCCCTCCACTTT. It is translated as CSASGRDYSPLHF. V and J are TRBV20-1 and TRBJ1-6; tentative D call: TRBD1 (5 bases). Germline V CDR1 and CDR2: DFQATT, SNEGSKA (reference sequence). This CDR3 is 13 amino acids long. V lost 3 bases and J lost 8, with 11 bases in between.

This sequence joins TRBV18 and TRBJ2-1, with a weak D call TRBD1 (6 bases). Germline loops: CDR1 KGHSH, CDR2 LQKENI. This CDR3 has 13 residues. V gave up 2 bases and J gave up 9 bases, with 11 bases separating them. The CDR3 reads CASSPGGLGEQFF. CDR3 coding DNA: TGTGCCAGCTCACCAGGGGGCCTGGGTGAGCAGTTCTTC.

The chain couples TRBV20-1 to TRBJ2-7; 10 positions match TRBD2. The CDR3 consists of 15 residues. CDR1 and CDR2 from the germline V gene are DFQATT and SNEGSKA (reference sequence). Trimming removed 1 base from V and 4 bases from J; junction bases left unmatched: 7. CDR3 nucleotides: TGCAGTGCTAGAGCAGCTAGCGGGAGTAGATACGAGCAGTACTTC. Amino acids: CSARAASGSRYEQYF.

As concerns this clonotype: At one end the junction does not follow the germline gene, possibly because of a read error. The gene calls are TRBV12-5 and TRBJ2-5; 8 nucleotides match TRBD2. Germline-derived CDR1 and CDR2 are LGHNT and FRNRAP. The CDR3 totals 14 residues. This chain's CDR3 is CASAKAGEGETQYF. CDR3 bases: TGTGCCAGTGCCAAAGCGGGGGAGGGAGAGACCCAGTACTTC. Supplemented by reference TRBV12-5 and TRBJ2-5, the full variable domain reads DARVTQTPRHKVTEMGQEVTMRCQPILGHNTVFWYRQTMMQGLELLAYFRNRAPLDDSGMPKDRFSAEMPDATLATLKIQPSEPRDSAVYFCASAKAGEGETQYFGPGTRLLVL.

The rearrangement links TRBV11-2 to TRBJ2-2; 9 bases match TRBD2. Losses at the gene ends were 2 bases for V and 0 bases for J; bases not matched to a gene: 1. Germline CDR1 reads SGHAT; CDR2 reads FQNNGV. The CDR3 extends over 16 amino acids. CDR3 DNA: TGTGCCAGCAGCTTATCTAGCGGGGCGAACACCGGGGAGCTGTTTTTT. Encoded protein: CASSLSSGANTGELFF.

The V gene is TRBV9, the J gene TRBJ2-6; D is perhaps TRBD2 (7 bases). Trimming pared 4 bases from V and 0 bases from J, leaving 14 bases between. Germline CDR1 SGDLS, CDR2 YYNGEE. This CDR3 spans 17 amino acids. In nucleotides, the CDR3 is TGTGCCAGCAGCCCGGGAGGACAGTTCTCTGGGGCCAACGTCCTGACTTTC. This encodes CASSPGGQFSGANVLTF.

About this clonotype: The junction departs from germline at one end; a sequencing error may be responsible. CDR3 sequence reads: CASSWGGGFEGAPETQYF. The DNA of the CDR3 is TGTGCTAGCAGTTGGGGTGGAGGGTTTGAGGGAGCGCCAGAGACCCAGTACTTC. The chain carries TRBV7-7 and TRBJ2-5; a possible D gene is TRBD2 (6 bases). CDR1 and CDR2 (germline): SSHAT, FNYEAQ (reference sequence). This CDR3 spans 18 amino acids.

This clonotype was counted at least ten times. The CDR3 DNA is TGCGCCAGCAGCCAAGCTAAGGGGGCGGGCACAGATACGCAGTATTTT. Protein sequence: CASSQAKGAGTDTQYF. This chain joins TRBV4-1 and TRBJ2-3; 7 bases are a match to TRBD1. CDR3 length: 16 residues. Germline lookup yields CDR1 MGHRA and CDR2 YSYEKL. J gave up 1 base and V 1 base, and 5 bases lay outside the gene matches.

In this sample, this clonotype turned up many times. V gene TRBV5-1 combines with J gene TRBJ2-1; 9 positions agree with TRBD2. In germline, CDR1 is SGHRS, CDR2 YFSETQ. V was clipped by 4 bases and J by 6 bases; unmatched bases: 8. The CDR3 has 15 amino acids. CDR3: CASSGGGARGNEQFF. The CDR3, as DNA: TGCGCCAGCAGCGGCGGGGGGGCGCGCGGCAATGAGCAGTTCTTC. The entire variable domain, with the rest obtained from reference TRBV5-1 and TRBJ2-1, is as follows: KAGVTQTPRYLIKTRGQQVTLSCSPISGHRSVSWYQQTPGQGLQFLFEYFSETQRNKGNFPGRFSGRQFSNSRSEMNVSTLELGDSALYLCASSGGGARGNEQFFGPGTRLTVL.

As for this clonotype: The junction departs from germline at one end; a sequencing error may be responsible. This chain joins TRBV4-3 and TRBJ2-7; D not certain. Germline CDR1 LGHNA, CDR2 YSLEER. This CDR3 spans 15 amino acids. DNA of the CDR3: TGCGCCAGCAGCCAAGTCCCGAGAACAGCCTACAAGCAGTACTTC. Translation: CASSQVPRTAYKQYF.

With regard to this clonotype: A much larger clonotype is one base distant, so this may be a read error. The CDR3 DNA reads as TGTGCCAGCAATTATGCTGGACCCACCTCCTACGAGCAGTGCTTC. Amino acids: CASNYAGPTSYEQCF. V gene TRBV7-2 combines with J gene TRBJ2-7; D is undetermined. CDR3 length: 15 residues. Per the germline V gene, CDR1 is SGHTA and CDR2 is FQGNSA.

This clonotype was detected ten times or more. The rearrangement joins TRBV19 to TRBJ1-5, with a possible D match to TRBD1 (6 bases). The germline V and J ends were trimmed by 2 bases and 9 bases, with 17 bases remaining between them. Germline CDR1 and CDR2: LNHDA and SQIVND (reference sequence). This CDR3 spans 15 amino acids. The CDR3 region is CASSIFRDTVRPQHF. In nucleotides, the CDR3 is TGTGCCAGTAGTATATTCCGGGACACAGTACGGCCCCAGCATTTT.

Concerning this clonotype: No conserved phenylalanine or tryptophan ends this CDR3, so it is likely a read error. V and J are TRBV11-2 and TRBJ2-7; D unclear. CDR1 SGHAT and CDR2 FQNNGV come from the germline V gene. CDR3 size: 17 residues. The CDR3 is CASGLDRSVALGYEQYL. The CDR3 DNA reads TGTGCCAGCGGCTTAGATCGCTCGGTAGCTTTGGGGTACGAGCAGTACCTC.

The chain combines TRBV7-9 with TRBJ1-5; D gene ambiguous. Trimming left V 1 base short and J 0 bases short, with 16 bases between. Germline V gene data show CDR1 as SEHNR and CDR2 as FQNEAQ (reference sequence). The CDR3 is 18 residues long. The CDR3 sequence is CASSLVRRVPYSNQPQHF. In DNA, the CDR3 is TGTGCCAGCAGCTTAGTGAGGAGGGTTCCTTATAGCAATCAGCCCCAGCATTTT.

The sample holds many counts of this clonotype. V usage is TRBV20-1 and J usage is TRBJ2-4; tentative D call: TRBD1 (5 bases). CDR1 is DFQATT and CDR2 is SNEGSKA in the germline V gene (reference sequence). Trimming removed 6 bases at V and 0 bases at J, with 18 bases between. The CDR3 extends over 16 amino acids. The CDR3 nucleotides read TGCAGTGCCCAGGCGGTTGGGGCCCTAGCCAAAAACATTCAGTACTTC. Its translation: CSAQAVGALAKNIQYF.

This clonotype was seen ten or more times. CDR3 loop: CASSERDRVNQQYF. The CDR3 DNA follows: TGTGCCAGCAGTGAAAGGGACAGGGTGAATCAGCAGTACTTC. V gene TRBV2 combines with J gene TRBJ2-7, with TRBD1 identical over 9 bases. This CDR3 comprises 14 residues. J lost 8 bases, V lost 2 bases, and 7 bases had no gene match. Germline V lookup: CDR1 SNHLY, CDR2 FYNNEI. The full variable domain, completed using reference TRBV2 and TRBJ2-7, is EPEVTQTPSHQVTQMGQEVILRCVPISNHLYFYWYRQILGQKVEFLVSFYNNEISEKSEIFDDQFSVERPDGSNFTLKIRSTKLEDSAMYFCASSERDRVNQQYFGPGTRLTVT.

This clonotype has at least ten counts. The gene calls are TRBV7-9 and TRBJ2-1, with TRBD2 matching over 11 bases. Germline V gene lookup returns CDR1 SEHNR and CDR2 FQNEAQ (reference sequence). This CDR3 has 15 residues. V shed 10 bases and J 6 bases; nucleotides not matched to a gene: 11. CDR3 region: CATPPGLAEGNEQFF. CDR3 DNA: TGTGCCACACCTCCGGGACTAGCGGAGGGCAATGAGCAGTTCTTC.

This clonotype has more than one count but fewer than ten. A much bigger clone sits one base away, suggesting this may be a read error. The chain couples TRBV5-6 to TRBJ2-5; maybe TRBD1 (5 bases). V lost 4 bases to trimming and J lost 5 bases, with 12 bases between them. The CDR3 sequence is 13 residues long. Germline lookup yields CDR1 SGHDT and CDR2 YYEEEE. The CDR3 sequence is CASSQTGAETQYF. The CDR3 coding sequence is TGTGCCAGCAGCCAAACAGGTGCGGAGACCCAGTACTTC.

This clonotype was counted at least ten times. This chain uses TRBV20-1 with TRBJ1-4; the D is unclear. V was trimmed by 0 bases and J by 3 bases, leaving 11 bases between them. The CDR3 totals 15 residues. From germline, CDR1 is DFQATT and CDR2 SNEGSKA (reference sequence). The CDR3 spells CSARDWVGANEKLFF. DNA for the CDR3: TGCAGTGCTAGAGATTGGGTTGGGGCTAATGAAAAACTGTTTTTT.

This clonotype was observed many times. The CDR3, as DNA: TGTGCCAGCAGACAGACTAGCACCCAGGAGACCCAGTACTTC. It encodes CASRQTSTQETQYF. This chain connects TRBV5-5 to TRBJ2-5; TRBD2 aligns across 7 bases. Germline CDR1 and CDR2: SGHKS and YYEKEE (reference sequence). CDR3 length equals 14 residues. J gave up 5 bases and V 5 bases, and 9 bases lay outside the gene matches.

The chain employs TRBV11-3 and TRBJ1-1; 7 nucleotides agree with TRBD1. Trimming removed 4 bases from V and 5 bases from J; junction bases left unmatched: 10. Germline V CDR1 and CDR2: SGHNT, YENEEA. The CDR3 sequence is 15 residues long. CDR3 region: CASSSPPGQKTEAFF. The CDR3 coding sequence is TGTGCCAGCAGCTCTCCTCCGGGACAGAAGACTGAAGCTTTCTTT. The complete variable domain, with remaining parts taken from reference TRBV11-3 and TRBJ1-1, reads EAGVVQSPRYKIIEKKQPVAFWCNPISGHNTLYWYLQNLGQGPELLIRYENEEAVDDSQLPKDRFSAERLKGVDSTLKIQPAELGDSAVYLCASSSPPGQKTEAFFGQGTRLTVV.

This clonotype showed up many times. V is TRBV9 and J is TRBJ2-3; perhaps TRBD2 as D (7 bases). In germline, CDR1 is SGDLS, CDR2 YYNGEE. CDR3 size: 14 residues. Trimming cost V 3 bases and J 5 bases, with 13 bases left between them. CDR3 sequence (DNA): TGTGCCAGCAGCGGAGGACTAGGGGGAGATACGCAGTATTTT. Encoded protein: CASSGGLGGDTQYF.

V and J are TRBV7-9 and TRBJ1-1, with D perhaps matching TRBD1 (5 bases). This CDR3 comprises 14 residues. The V end was cut by 5 bases, the J end by 5 bases, with 15 bases between. Germline CDR1 SEHNR, CDR2 FQNEAQ (reference sequence). This CDR3 is CASSPGRALTEAFF. CDR3 sequence (DNA): TGTGCCAGCAGCCCAGGGAGGGCGCTGACTGAAGCTTTCTTT.

The V and J genes are TRBV5-1 and TRBJ2-5; D is possibly TRBD1 or TRBD2 (6 bases each). This CDR3 comprises 15 residues. The germline CDR1 and CDR2 sequences are SGHRS and YFSETQ. Trimming removed 1 base at V and 5 bases at J, with 15 bases between. CDR3 amino acids: CASSLSGAFHETQYF. DNA for the CDR3: TGCGCCAGCAGCTTGTCGGGGGCGTTCCACGAGACCCAGTACTTC.

This clonotype was picked up many times. The J gene is TRBJ1-5, the V gene TRBV30; D is undetermined. V was shortened by 2 bases and J by 5 bases, with 10 bases between the two germline ends. CDR1 is GTSNPN, CDR2 SVGIG, per germline (reference sequence). The CDR3 consists of 13 residues. The CDR3 DNA is TGTGCCTGGAGTCGGCACGTCGATCAGCCCCAGCATTTT. Its protein is CAWSRHVDQPQHF.

In its sample, this clonotype was seen many times. V is TRBV6-2 or TRBV6-3 and J is TRBJ2-7; 11 bases match TRBD2. Unmatched junction bases numbered 6, after V lost 0 bases and J lost 2 bases. CDR1 and CDR2 (germline): MNHEY, SVGEGT. The CDR3 totals 17 residues. The CDR3 region is CASSYSGLAGPAYEQYF. Written as DNA, the CDR3 is TGTGCCAGCAGTTACTCCGGACTAGCGGGTCCGGCCTACGAGCAGTACTTC.

As for this clonotype: It may be a read error: a sequence one base away is much more abundant. Since no conserved phenylalanine or tryptophan closes the CDR3, a read error is the likely cause. The chain is built from TRBV7-9 and TRBJ2-5; a weak D match, TRBD1 (5 bases). The germline V gene encodes CDR1 SEHNR and CDR2 FQNEAQ (reference sequence). V lost 1 base and J 1 base, leaving 7 bases between the germline ends. This CDR3 is 14 amino acids long. Written as DNA, the CDR3 is TGTGCCAGCAGCTTAGGACAGCGCCAAGAGACCCAGTACCTC. Translation: CASSLGQRQETQYL.